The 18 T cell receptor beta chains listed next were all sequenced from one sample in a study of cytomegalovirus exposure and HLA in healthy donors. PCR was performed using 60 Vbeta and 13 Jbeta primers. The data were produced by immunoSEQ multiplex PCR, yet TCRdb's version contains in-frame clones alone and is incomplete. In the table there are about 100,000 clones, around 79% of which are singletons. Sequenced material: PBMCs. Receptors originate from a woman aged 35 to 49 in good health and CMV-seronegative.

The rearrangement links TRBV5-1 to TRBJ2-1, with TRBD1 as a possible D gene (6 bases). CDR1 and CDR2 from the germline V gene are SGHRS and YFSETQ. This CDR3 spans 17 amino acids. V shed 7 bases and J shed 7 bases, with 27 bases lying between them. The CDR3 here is CASRAGDSGTPSNEQFF. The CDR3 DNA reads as TGCGCCAGCCGAGCAGGGGATTCGGGGACCCCGAGTAATGAGCAGTTCTTC.

CDR3 coding DNA: TGTGCCTGGAGTGCGGGGGGCTACGAGCAGTACTTC. It encodes CAWSAGGYEQYF. The J gene is TRBJ2-7, the V gene TRBV30; 7 bases are a match to TRBD2. J was trimmed by 3 bases and V by 1 base; bases with no gene match: 0. CDR1 GTSNPN and CDR2 SVGIG come from the germline V gene (reference sequence). The CDR3 is 12 amino acids.

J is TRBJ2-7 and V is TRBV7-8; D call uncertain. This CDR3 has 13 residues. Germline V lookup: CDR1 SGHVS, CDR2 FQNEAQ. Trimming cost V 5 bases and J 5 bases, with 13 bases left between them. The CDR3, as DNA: TGTGCCAGCAGCCCACTGCCCTTCGACGAGCAGTACTTC. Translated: CASSPLPFDEQYF.

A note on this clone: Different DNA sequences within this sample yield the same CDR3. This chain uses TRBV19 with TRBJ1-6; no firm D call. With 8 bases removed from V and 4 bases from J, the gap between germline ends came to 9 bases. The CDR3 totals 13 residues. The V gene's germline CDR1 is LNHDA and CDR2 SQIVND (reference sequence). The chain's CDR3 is CASHTGYNSPLHF. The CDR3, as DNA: TGTGCCAGTCATACGGGATATAATTCACCCCTCCACTTT.

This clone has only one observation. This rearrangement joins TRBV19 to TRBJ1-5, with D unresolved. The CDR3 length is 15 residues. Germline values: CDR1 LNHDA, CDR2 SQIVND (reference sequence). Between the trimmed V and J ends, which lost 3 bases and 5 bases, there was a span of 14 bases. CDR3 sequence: CASSISGTVDQPQHF. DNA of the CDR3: TGTGCCAGTAGTATTTCGGGAACAGTTGATCAGCCCCAGCATTTT.

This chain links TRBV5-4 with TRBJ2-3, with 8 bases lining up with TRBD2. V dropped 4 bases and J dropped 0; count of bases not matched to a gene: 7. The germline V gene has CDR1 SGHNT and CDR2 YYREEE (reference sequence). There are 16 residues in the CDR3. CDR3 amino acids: CASSRGSGGSTDTQYF. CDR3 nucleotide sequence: TGTGCCAGCAGCCGTGGAAGCGGGGGTAGCACAGATACGCAGTATTTT.

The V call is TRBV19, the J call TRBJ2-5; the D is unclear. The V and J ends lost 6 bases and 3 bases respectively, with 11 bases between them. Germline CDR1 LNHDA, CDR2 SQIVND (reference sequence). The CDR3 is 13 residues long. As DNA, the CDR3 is TGTGCCAGTAGACTCTTTGGTGAAGAGACCCAGTACTTC. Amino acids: CASRLFGEETQYF.

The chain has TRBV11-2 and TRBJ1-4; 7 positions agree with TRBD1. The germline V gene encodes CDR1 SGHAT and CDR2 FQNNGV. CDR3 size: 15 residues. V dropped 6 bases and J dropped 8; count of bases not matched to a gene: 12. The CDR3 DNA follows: TGTGCCAGCAGAACCTTCTGGGACAGAAAAGAAAAACTGTTTTTT. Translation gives CASRTFWDRKEKLFF.

As DNA, the CDR3 is TGCGCCAGCAGCTGGGGACAGGGGGGAGATCAGCCCCAGCATTTT. This encodes CASSWGQGGDQPQHF. This rearrangement joins TRBV5-1 to TRBJ1-5; 11 bases are shared with TRBD1. Per the germline V gene, CDR1 is SGHRS and CDR2 is YFSETQ. V was pared by 3 bases and J by 5 bases, with 4 bases of the junction left unmatched. This CDR3 has 15 amino acids.

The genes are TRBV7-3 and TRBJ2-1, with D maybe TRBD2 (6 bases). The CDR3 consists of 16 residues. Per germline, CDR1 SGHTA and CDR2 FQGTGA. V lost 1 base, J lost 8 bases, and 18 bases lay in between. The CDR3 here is CASSLNWRRGGDEQFF. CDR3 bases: TGTGCCAGCAGCTTAAACTGGCGGAGGGGTGGGGATGAGCAGTTCTTC. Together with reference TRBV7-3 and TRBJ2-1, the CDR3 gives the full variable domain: GAGVSQTPSNKVTEKGKYVELRCDPISGHTALYWYRQSLGQGPEFLIYFQGTGAADDSGLPNDRFFAVRPEGSVSTLKIQRTERGDSAVYLCASSLNWRRGGDEQFFGPGTRLTVL.

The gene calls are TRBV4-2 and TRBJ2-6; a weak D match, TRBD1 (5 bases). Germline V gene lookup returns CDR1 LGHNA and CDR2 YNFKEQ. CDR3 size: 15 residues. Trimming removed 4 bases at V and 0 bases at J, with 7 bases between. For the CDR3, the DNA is TGTGCCAGCAGCCCGCAGGGCTCTGGGGCCAACGTCCTGACTTTC. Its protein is CASSPQGSGANVLTF.

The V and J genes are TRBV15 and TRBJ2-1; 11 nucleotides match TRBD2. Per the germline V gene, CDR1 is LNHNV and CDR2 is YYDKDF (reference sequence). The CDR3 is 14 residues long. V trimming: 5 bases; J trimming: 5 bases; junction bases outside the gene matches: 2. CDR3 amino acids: CATSLGLADNEQFF. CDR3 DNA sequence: TGTGCCACCAGCTTGGGACTAGCGGACAATGAGCAGTTCTTC.

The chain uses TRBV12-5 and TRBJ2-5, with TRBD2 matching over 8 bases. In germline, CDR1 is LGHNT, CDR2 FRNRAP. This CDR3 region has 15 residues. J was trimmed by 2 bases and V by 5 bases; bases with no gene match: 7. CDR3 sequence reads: CASGPPRGAQETQYF. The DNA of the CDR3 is TGTGCTAGTGGTCCTCCGCGGGGGGCACAAGAGACCCAGTACTTC. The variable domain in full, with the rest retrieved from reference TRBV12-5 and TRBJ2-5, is DARVTQTPRHKVTEMGQEVTMRCQPILGHNTVFWYRQTMMQGLELLAYFRNRAPLDDSGMPKDRFSAEMPDATLATLKIQPSEPRDSAVYFCASGPPRGAQETQYFGPGTRLLVL.

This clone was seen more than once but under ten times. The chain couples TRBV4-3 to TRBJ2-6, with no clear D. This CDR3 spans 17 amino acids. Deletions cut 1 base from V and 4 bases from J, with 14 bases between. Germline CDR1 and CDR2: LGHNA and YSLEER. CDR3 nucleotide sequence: TGCGCCAGCAGCCAAGGACTGCCTCAAGGCGGGGCCAACGTCCTGACTTTC. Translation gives CASSQGLPQGGANVLTF.

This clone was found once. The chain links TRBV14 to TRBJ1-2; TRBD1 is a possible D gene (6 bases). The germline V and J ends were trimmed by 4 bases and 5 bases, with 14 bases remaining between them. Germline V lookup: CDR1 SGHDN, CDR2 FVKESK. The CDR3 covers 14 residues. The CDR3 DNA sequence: TGTGCCAGCAGCCTCTGGGGGCTTGGGTATGGCTACACCTTC. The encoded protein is CASSLWGLGYGYTF.

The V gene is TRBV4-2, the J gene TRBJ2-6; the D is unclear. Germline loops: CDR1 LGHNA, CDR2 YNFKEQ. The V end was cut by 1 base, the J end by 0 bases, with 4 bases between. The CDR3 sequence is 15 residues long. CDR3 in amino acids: CASSQASSGANVLTF. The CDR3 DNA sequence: TGTGCCAGCAGCCAAGCTTCCTCTGGGGCCAACGTCCTGACTTTC.

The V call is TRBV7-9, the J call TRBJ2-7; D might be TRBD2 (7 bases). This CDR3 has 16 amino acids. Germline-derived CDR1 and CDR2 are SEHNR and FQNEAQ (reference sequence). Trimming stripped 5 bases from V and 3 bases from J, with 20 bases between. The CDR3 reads CASSLGGGARGYEQYF. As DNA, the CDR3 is TGTGCCAGCAGCCTAGGGGGGGGAGCGAGGGGCTACGAGCAGTACTTC.

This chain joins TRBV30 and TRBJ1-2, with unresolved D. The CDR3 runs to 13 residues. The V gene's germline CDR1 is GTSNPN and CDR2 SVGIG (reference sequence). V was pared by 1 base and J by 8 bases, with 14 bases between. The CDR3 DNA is TGTGCCTGGAGTGGCCAGGTACTTTTCGGCTACACCTTC. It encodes CAWSGQVLFGYTF.